This T cell receptor (beta chain) was obtained from a study of blood T cell repertoires in COVID-19. For the study at large: Spain, Italy and the United States supplied samples that represented acute and convalescent COVID-19. T cells, B-cell-depleted T cells, or PBMCs provided the cDNA or gDNA that served as material.

The CDR3 runs 16 residues. CDR1 SGHTA and CDR2 FQGNSA come from the germline V gene. With V trimmed by 5 bases and J by 0 bases, 4 bases remained unmatched. Original analysis: The authors estimated nucleated cell counts from reference gene primer amplification. Profiled with immunoSEQ multiplex PCR; TCRdb holds only in-frame clones, not every one. V and J calls and clone size are given by that table; D and trimming were obtained from the DNA. This table holds about 270,000 clones, roughly 80% found once. This clone was recorded a few times. The source of this sequence is a woman in her 50s who had recovered from COVID-19. This chain uses TRBV7-2 with TRBJ2-1; 10 positions match TRBD2. The sequenced sample was peripheral blood. The DNA for the CDR3 is TGTGCCAGCAGCCCTTGGACTAGCGGCTCCTACAATGAGCAGTTCTTC. Residues: CASSPWTSGSYNEQFF.